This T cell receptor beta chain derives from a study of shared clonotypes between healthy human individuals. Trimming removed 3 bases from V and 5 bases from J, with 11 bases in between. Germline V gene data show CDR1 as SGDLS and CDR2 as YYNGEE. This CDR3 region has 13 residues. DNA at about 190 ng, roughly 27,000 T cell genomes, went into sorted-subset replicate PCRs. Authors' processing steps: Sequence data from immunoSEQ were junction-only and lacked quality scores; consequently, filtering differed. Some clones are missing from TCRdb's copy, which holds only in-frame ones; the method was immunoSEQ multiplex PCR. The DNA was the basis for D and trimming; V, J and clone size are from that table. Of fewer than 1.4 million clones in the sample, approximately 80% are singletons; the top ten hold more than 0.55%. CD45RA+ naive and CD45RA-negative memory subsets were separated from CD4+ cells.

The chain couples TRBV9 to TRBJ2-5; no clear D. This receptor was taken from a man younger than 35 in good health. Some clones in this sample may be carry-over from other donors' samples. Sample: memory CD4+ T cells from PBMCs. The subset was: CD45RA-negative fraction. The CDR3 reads CASSARLLETQYF. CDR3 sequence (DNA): TGTGCCAGCAGCGCCCGTTTGTTGGAGACCCAGTACTTC.